These 5 T cell receptor beta chains came from one sample sequenced in a study of CD8 T cells in ankylosing spondylitis. TCRdb fed the 5' RACE reads into MiXCR, producing one record per CDR3 protein. The table has 250,000 to 300,000 distinct CDR3 sequences, 20% seen once. The sample consisted of blood, either unsorted or a sorted T cell fraction (not recorded which). These receptors all stem from a male donor with ankylosing spondylitis or in good health (not recorded which).

The chain recombines TRBV12-3 or TRBV12-4 with TRBJ2-2; a weak D match, TRBD1 (6 bases). V was pared by 6 bases and J by 4 bases, with 12 bases between. The CDR3 loop spans 14 amino acids. This CDR3 is CASRSTGSTGELFF. CDR3 nucleotides: TGTGCCAGCAGAAGTACAGGGAGCACCGGGGAGCTGTTTTTT.

The V call is TRBV12-3 or TRBV12-4, the J call TRBJ1-5; a weak D match, TRBD1 (5 bases). This CDR3 has 17 amino acids. Trimming shortened V by 1 base and J by 0 bases, and 13 bases separated the two germline ends. The CDR3: CASSLDSWGSSNQPQHF. CDR3 sequence (DNA): TGTGCCAGCAGTTTAGATTCTTGGGGGTCTAGCAATCAGCCCCAGCATTTT.

The chain couples TRBV18 to TRBJ1-3; D is uncertain. Germline lookup yields CDR1 KGHSH and CDR2 LQKENI. Trimming pared 6 bases from V and 1 base from J, leaving 13 bases between. The CDR3 length is 15 residues. In nucleotides, the CDR3 is TGTGCCAGCTCGCCAGTAGGAGGGTCTGGAAACACCATATATTTT. Translation: CASSPVGGSGNTIYF.

V is TRBV10-3 and J is TRBJ1-1; TRBD1 matches at 7 bases. CDR1 is ENHRY, CDR2 SYGVKD, per germline. The length of the CDR3 is 13 residues. V trimming: 7 bases; J trimming: 2 bases; junction bases outside the gene matches: 4. CDR3 loop: CAINGQENTEAFF. The DNA of the CDR3 is TGTGCCATCAATGGACAGGAAAACACTGAAGCTTTCTTT.

The chain couples TRBV5-1 to TRBJ2-2, with D perhaps TRBD2 (5 bases). V shed 6 bases and J shed 1 base, with 16 bases lying between them. The CDR3 has 16 amino acids. Looked up from germline, CDR1 is SGHRS and CDR2 is YFSETQ. DNA for the CDR3: TGCGCCAGCACGATCCGAGGACTTCAGAACACCGGGGAGCTGTTTTTT. It encodes CASTIRGLQNTGELFF.